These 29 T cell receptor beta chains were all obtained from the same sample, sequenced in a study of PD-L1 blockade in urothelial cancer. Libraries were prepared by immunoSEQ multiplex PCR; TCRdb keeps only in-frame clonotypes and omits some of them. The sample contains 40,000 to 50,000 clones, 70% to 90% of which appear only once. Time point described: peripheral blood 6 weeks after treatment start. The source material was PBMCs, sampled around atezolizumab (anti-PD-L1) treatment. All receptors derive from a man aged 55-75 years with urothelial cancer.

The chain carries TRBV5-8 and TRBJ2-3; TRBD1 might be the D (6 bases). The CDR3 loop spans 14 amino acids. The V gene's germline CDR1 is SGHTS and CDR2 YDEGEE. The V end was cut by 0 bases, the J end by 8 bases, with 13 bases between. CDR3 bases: TGTGCCAGCAGCTTGGTGGGGGCTTATGGTACGCAGTATTTT. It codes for CASSLVGAYGTQYF.

CDR3 loop: CASSLTPNTVYGYTF. DNA of the CDR3: TGTGCCAGCAGCTTGACACCAAATACCGTCTATGGCTACACCTTC. The genes are TRBV5-5 and TRBJ1-2; D gene unclear. This CDR3 is 15 amino acids long. Germline-derived CDR1 and CDR2 are SGHKS and YYEKEE (reference sequence). The V end was cut by 1 base, the J end by 4 bases, with 14 bases between.

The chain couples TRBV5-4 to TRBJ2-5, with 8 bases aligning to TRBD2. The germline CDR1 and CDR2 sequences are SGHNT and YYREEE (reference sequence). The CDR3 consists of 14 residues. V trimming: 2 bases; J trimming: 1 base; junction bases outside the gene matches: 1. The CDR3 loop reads CASSFRGGQETQYF. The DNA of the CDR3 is TGTGCCAGCAGCTTCCGGGGGGGCCAAGAGACCCAGTACTTC.

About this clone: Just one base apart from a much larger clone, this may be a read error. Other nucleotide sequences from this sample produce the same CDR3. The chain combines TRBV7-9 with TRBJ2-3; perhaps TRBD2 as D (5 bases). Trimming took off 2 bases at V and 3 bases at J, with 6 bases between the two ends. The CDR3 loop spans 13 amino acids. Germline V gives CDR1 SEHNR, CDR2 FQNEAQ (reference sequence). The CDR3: CASSLTGTDTQYF. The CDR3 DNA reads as TGTGCCAGCAGCTTAACGGGGACAGATACGCAGTATTTT.

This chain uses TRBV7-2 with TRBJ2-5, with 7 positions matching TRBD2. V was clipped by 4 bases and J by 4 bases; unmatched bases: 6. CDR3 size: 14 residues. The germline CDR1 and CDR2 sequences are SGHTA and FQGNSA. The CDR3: CASSWGGRGETQYF. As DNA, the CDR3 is TGTGCCAGCAGCTGGGGGGGGAGGGGAGAGACCCAGTACTTC.

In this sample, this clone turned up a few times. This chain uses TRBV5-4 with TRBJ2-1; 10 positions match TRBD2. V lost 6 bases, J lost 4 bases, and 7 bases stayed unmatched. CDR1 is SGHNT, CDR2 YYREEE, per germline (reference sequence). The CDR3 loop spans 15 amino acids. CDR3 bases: TGTGCCAGCACCACAGCGGGGGGGTTATACAATGAGCAGTTCTTC. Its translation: CASTTAGGLYNEQFF.

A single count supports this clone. The CDR3 nucleotides are TGCGCCAGCAGCCAAGGTAGACAGGGGTTGGCGGAGACCCAGTACTTC. Translating gives CASSQGRQGLAETQYF. The chain joins TRBV4-1 to TRBJ2-5; 8 positions agree with TRBD1. Germline V gives CDR1 MGHRA, CDR2 YSYEKL. The J segment lost 5 bases and the V segment lost 1 base, leaving 9 bases of the junction unmatched. CDR3 length equals 16 residues.

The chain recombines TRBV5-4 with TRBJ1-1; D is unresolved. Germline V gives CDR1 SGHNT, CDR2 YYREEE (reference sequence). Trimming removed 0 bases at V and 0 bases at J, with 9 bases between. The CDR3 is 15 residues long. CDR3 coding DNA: TGTGCCAGCAGCTTGGGCGGTGCTATGAACACTGAAGCTTTCTTT. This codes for CASSLGGAMNTEAFF.

CDR3 bases: TGCGCCAGCAGCCAAGAGCTTAACAGGGGGATAAGCGAGCAGTACTTC. It specifies CASSQELNRGISEQYF. V gene TRBV4-3 combines with J gene TRBJ2-7; 8 nucleotides agree with TRBD1. The CDR3 length is 16 residues. J lost 6 bases, V lost 0 bases, and 10 bases had no gene match. The germline V gene has CDR1 LGHNA and CDR2 YSLEER.

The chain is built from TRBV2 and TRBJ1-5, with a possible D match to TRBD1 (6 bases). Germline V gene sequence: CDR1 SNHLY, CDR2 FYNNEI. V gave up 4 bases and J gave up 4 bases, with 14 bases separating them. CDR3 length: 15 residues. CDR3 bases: TGTGCCAGCAGTGTGCGGGGGCAGGGGAATCAGCCCCAGCATTTT. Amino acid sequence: CASSVRGQGNQPQHF.

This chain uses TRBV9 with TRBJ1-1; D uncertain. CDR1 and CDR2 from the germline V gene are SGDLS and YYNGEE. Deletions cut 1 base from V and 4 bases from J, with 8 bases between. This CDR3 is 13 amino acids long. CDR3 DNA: TGTGCCAGCAGCGTAAGTTACTCCACTGAAGCTTTCTTT. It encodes CASSVSYSTEAFF.

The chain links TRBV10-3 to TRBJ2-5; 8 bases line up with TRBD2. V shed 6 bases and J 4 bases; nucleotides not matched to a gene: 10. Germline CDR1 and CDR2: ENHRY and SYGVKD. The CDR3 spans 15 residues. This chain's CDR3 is CAIRPGGGVRETQYF. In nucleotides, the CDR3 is TGTGCCATCAGGCCGGGAGGGGGGGTGCGAGAGACCCAGTACTTC.

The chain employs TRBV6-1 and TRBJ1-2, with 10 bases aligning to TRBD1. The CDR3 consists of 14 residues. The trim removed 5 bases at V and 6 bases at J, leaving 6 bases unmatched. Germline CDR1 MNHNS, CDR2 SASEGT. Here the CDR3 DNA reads TGTGCCAGCAGTCTTCGGGACAGGGGCGATGGCTACACCTTC. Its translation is CASSLRDRGDGYTF.

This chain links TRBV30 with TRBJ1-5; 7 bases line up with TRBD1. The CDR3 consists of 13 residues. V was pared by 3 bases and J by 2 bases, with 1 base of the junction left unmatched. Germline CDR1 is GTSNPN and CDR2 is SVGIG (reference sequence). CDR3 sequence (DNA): TGTGCCTGGAGAACAGGGGGCAATCAGCCCCAGCATTTT. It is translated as CAWRTGGNQPQHF.

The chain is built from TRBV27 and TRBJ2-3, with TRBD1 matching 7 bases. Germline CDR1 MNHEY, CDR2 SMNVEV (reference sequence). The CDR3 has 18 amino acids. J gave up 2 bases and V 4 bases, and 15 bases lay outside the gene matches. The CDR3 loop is CASSWLGQYNRITDTQYF. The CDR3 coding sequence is TGTGCCAGCAGTTGGTTGGGACAGTATAATAGAATCACAGATACGCAGTATTTT.

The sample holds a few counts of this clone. CDR3 DNA sequence: TGTGCCAGCAGTACGAGGGGTAGCGGGGGGGCCTATGAGCAGTTCTTC. Encoded protein: CASSTRGSGGAYEQFF. This chain links TRBV27 with TRBJ2-1, with TRBD2 matching 11 bases. Trimming at V came to 5 bases and at J to 8 bases, leaving 11 bases not matched to a gene. Germline V gene sequence: CDR1 MNHEY, CDR2 SMNVEV (reference sequence). The CDR3 extends over 16 amino acids.

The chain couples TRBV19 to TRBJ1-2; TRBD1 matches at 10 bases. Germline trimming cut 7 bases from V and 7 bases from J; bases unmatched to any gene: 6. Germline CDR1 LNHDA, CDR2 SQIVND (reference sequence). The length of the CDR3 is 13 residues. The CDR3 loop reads CASTGTGASGYTF. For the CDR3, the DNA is TGTGCCAGTACCGGGACAGGGGCCTCTGGCTACACCTTC.

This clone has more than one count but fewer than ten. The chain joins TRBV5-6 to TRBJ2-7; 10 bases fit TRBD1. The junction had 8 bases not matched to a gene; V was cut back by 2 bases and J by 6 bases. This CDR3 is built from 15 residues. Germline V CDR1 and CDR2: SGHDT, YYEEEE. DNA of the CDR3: TGTGCCAGCAGCTTCAGAGTGACAGGGGGCTCCGAGCAGTACTTC. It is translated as CASSFRVTGGSEQYF.

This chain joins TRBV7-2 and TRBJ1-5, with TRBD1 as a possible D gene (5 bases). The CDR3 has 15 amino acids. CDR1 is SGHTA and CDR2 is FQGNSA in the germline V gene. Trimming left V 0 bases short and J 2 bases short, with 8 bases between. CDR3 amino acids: CASSLAGVGNQPQHF. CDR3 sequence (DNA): TGTGCCAGCAGCTTAGCAGGGGTCGGCAATCAGCCCCAGCATTTT.

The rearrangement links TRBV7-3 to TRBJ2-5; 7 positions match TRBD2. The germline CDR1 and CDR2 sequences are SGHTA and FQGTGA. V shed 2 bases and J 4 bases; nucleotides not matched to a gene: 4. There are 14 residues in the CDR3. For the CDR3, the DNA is TGTGCCAGCAGCTTAGGGGGGGGGATAGAGACCCAGTACTTC. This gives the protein CASSLGGGIETQYF.

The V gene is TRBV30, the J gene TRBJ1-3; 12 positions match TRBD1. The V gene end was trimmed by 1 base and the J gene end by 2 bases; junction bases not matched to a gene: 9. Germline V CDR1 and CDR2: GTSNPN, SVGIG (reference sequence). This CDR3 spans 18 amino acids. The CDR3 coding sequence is TGTGCCTGGAGTGGAGTCCCGGGACAGGGGGCTACTGGAAACACCATATATTTT. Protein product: CAWSGVPGQGATGNTIYF.

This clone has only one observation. The CDR3 DNA is TGTGCCAGCAGCGTAGCGGGGGGGCCCTATGAGCAGTTCTTC. Protein product: CASSVAGGPYEQFF. This chain uses TRBV9 with TRBJ2-1; 8 bases agree with TRBD2. The V segment lost 0 bases and the J segment 8 bases; nucleotides outside the gene matches: 4. CDR1 and CDR2 from the germline V gene are SGDLS and YYNGEE. This CDR3 has 14 amino acids.

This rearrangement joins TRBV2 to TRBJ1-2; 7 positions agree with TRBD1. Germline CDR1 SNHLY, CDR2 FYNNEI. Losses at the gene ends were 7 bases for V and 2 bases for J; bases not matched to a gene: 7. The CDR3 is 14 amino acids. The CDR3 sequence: CASTGDSRNYGYTF. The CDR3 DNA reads TGTGCCAGCACCGGGGACAGCAGAAACTATGGCTACACCTTC.

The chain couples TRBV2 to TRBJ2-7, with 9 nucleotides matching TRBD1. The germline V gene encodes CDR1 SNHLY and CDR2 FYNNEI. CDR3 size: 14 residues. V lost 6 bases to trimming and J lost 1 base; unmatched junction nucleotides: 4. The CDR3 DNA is TGTGCCAGCAGAGAGACAGGGGGTTCCTACGAGCAGTACTTC. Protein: CASRETGGSYEQYF.

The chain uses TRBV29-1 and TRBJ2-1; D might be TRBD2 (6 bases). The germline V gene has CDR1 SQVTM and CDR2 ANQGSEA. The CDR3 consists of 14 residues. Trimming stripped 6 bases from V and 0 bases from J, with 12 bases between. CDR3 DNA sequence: TGCAGCGTGGCCCCGGAGGGCTCCTACAATGAGCAGTTCTTC. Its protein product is CSVAPEGSYNEQFF.

CDR3 DNA sequence: TGTGCCAGCAGTGAAGGTCTGAACAGTGGGAATCAGCCCCAGCATTTT. This codes for CASSEGLNSGNQPQHF. The chain carries TRBV2 and TRBJ1-5; D is unresolved. CDR1 and CDR2 from the germline V gene are SNHLY and FYNNEI. V was pared by 1 base and J by 4 bases, with 14 bases between. This CDR3 region has 16 residues.

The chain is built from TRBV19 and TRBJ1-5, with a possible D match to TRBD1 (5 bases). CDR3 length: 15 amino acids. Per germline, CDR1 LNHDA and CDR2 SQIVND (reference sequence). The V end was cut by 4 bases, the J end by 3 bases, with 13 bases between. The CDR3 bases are TGTGCCAGTAGTACCGAAGGACATCTCAATCAGCCCCAGCATTTT. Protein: CASSTEGHLNQPQHF.

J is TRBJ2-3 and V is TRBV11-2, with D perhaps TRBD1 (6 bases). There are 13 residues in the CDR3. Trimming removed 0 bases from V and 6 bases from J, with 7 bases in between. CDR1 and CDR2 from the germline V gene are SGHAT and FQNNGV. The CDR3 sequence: CASSLDRGDTQYF. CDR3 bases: TGTGCCAGCAGCTTAGATAGGGGGGATACGCAGTATTTT.

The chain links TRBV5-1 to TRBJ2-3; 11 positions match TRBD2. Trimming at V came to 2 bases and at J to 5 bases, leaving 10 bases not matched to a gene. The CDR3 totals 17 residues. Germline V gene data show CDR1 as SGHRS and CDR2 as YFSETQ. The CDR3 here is CASSLRTSGRSGDTQYF. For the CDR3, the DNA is TGCGCCAGCAGCTTAAGGACTAGCGGGCGTTCCGGAGATACGCAGTATTTT.